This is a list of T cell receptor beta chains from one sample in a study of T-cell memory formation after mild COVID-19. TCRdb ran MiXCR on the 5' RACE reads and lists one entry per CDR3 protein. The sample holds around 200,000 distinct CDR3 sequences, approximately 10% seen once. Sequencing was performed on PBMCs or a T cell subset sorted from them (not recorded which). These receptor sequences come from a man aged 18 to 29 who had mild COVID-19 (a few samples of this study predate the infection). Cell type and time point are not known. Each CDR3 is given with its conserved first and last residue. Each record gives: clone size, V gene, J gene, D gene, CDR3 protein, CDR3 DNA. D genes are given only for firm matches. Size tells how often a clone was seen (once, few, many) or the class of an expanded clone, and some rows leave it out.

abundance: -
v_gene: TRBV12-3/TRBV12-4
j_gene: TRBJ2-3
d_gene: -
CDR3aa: CASTRGSQPDTQYF
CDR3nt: TGTGCCAGCACTCGGGGCTCCCAACCAGATACGCAGTATTTT

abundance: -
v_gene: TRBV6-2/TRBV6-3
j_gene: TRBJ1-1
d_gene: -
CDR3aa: CASTSTPRGFVGTEAFF
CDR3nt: TGTGCCAGCACTTCTACCCCCAGGGGTTTCGTAGGCACTGAAGCTTTCTTT

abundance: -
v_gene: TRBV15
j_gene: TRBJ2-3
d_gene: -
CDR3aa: CATSRGVSESTDTQYF
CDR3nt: TGTGCCACCAGCAGAGGGGTTAGCGAGAGCACAGATACGCAGTATTTT

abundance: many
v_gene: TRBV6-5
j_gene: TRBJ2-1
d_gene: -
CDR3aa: CASTRNREQFF
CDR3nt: TGTGCCAGCACCAGAAACCGTGAGCAGTTCTTC

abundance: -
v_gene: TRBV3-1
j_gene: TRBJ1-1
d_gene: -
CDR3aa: CASSQPGGSTEAFF
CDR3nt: TGTGCCAGCAGCCAACCCGGAGGGAGCACTGAAGCTTTCTTT

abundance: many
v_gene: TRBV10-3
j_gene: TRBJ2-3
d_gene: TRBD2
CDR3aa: CAISALAGGTDTQYF
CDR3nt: TGTGCCATCAGCGCACTAGCGGGGGGCACAGATACGCAGTATTTT

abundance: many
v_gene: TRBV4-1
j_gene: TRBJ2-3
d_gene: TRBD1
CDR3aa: CASSQGNNRGTDTQYF
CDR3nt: TGCGCCAGCAGCCAAGGGAACAACAGGGGGACAGATACGCAGTATTTT

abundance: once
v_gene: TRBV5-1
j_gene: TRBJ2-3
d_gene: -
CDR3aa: CASSMRGGTDTQYF
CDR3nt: TGCGCCAGCAGCATGAGGGGGGGCACAGATACGCAGTATTTT

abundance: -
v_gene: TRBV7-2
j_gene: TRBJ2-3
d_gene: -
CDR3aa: CASSLANSPDTQYF
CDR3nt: TGTGCCAGCAGCTTGGCTAACTCTCCAGATACGCAGTATTTT

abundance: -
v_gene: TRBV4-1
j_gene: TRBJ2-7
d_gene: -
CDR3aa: CASSQPDGTPYEQYF
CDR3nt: TGCGCCAGCAGCCAACCCGACGGCACTCCCTACGAGCAGTACTTC

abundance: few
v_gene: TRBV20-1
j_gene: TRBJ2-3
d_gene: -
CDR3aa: CSAVLSSTDTQYF
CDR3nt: TGCAGTGCCGTCCTTAGTAGCACAGATACGCAGTATTTT

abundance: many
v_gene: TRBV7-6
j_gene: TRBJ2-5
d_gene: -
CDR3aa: CASGYRVGETQYF
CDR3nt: TGTGCCAGCGGCTACAGGGTCGGGGAGACCCAGTACTTC

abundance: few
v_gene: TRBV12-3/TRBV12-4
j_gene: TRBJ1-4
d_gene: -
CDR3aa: CASRPTGSNEKLFF
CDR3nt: TGTGCCAGCAGACCAACAGGGTCCAATGAAAAACTGTTTTTT

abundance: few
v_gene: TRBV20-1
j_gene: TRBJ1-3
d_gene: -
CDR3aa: CSARGPLSGNTIYF
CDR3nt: TGCAGTGCTAGAGGCCCCCTCTCTGGAAACACCATATATTTT

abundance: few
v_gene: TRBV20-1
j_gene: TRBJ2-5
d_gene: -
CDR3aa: CSARAEGLETQYF
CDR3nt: TGCAGTGCTAGAGCAGAGGGACTAGAGACCCAGTACTTC

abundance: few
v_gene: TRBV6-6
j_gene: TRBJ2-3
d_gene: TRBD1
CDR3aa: CASSYGTGEGDTQYF
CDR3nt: TGTGCCAGCAGTTATGGTACAGGGGAAGGAGATACGCAGTATTTT

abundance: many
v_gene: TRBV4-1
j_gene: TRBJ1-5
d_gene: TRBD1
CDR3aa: CASRQGSANNQPQHF
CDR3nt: TGCGCCAGCCGACAGGGATCTGCCAACAATCAGCCCCAGCATTTT

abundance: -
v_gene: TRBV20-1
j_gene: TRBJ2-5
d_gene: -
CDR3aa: CSARDPQDYFQETQYF
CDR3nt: TGCAGTGCTAGAGATCCCCAGGACTACTTCCAAGAGACCCAGTACTTC

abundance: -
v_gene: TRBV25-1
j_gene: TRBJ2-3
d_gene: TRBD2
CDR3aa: CASSDHKRGWMDTQYF
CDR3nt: TGTGCCAGCAGTGACCATAAGCGGGGGTGGATGGATACGCAGTATTTT